The T cell receptor (beta chain) under discussion was sequenced for a study of control samples from healthy donors and cancer patients. Germline CDR1 SGHRS, CDR2 YFSETQ. The junction had 6 bases not matched to a gene; V was cut back by 1 base and J by 4 bases. This CDR3 is 15 amino acids long. The assay was immunoSEQ multiplex PCR, and TCRdb's table has in-frame clones only and misses some. The profile shows more than 100,000 clones, 80% to 90% of them singletons. The TCR originated in a man aged 55 to 69 with lung cancer. The chain joins TRBV5-1 to TRBJ2-3; 7 nucleotides agree with TRBD2. The sequencing input was PBMCs. CDR3 bases: TGCGCCAGCAGCTTGCCAAGCGGGGCAGCAGATACGCAGTATTTT. Its protein product is CASSLPSGAADTQYF.